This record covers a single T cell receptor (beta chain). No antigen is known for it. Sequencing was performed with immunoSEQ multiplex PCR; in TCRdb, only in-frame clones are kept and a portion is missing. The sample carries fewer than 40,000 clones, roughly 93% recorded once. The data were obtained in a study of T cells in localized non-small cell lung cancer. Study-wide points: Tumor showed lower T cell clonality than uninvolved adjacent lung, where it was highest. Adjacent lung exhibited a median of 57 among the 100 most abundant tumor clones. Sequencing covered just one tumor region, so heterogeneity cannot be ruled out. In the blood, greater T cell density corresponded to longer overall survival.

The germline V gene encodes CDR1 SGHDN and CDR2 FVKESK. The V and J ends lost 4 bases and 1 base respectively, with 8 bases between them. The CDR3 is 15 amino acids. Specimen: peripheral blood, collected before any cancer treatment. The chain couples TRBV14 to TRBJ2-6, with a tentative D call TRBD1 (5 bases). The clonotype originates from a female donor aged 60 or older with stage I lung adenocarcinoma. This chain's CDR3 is CASSPTVSGANVLTF. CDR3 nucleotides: TGTGCCAGCAGCCCGACAGTATCTGGGGCCAACGTCCTGACTTTC.